The T cell receptor beta chain described here comes from a study of blood T cell repertoires in COVID-19. At the level of the study: In each case, the material was cDNA or gDNA derived from T cells, B-cell-depleted T cells, or PBMCs.

Repertoires were generated with immunoSEQ multiplex PCR, while TCRdb's copy carries only in-frame clones and drops some. The data contain under 250,000 clones, almost 90% of them seen just once; the ten biggest clones take up less than 3.5%. Germline lookup yields CDR1 SGHTA and CDR2 FQGNSA. Trimming removed 4 bases at V and 2 bases at J, with 9 bases between. The CDR3 runs to 13 residues. Material for sequencing was peripheral blood. The receptor comes from a woman aged 55-69 years with acute or convalescent COVID-19. J is TRBJ2-7 and V is TRBV7-2, with D perhaps TRBD1 (5 bases). CDR3 DNA: TGTGCCAGCAGCTCAGGGTTTCCCTACGAGCAGTACTTC. It codes for CASSSGFPYEQYF.